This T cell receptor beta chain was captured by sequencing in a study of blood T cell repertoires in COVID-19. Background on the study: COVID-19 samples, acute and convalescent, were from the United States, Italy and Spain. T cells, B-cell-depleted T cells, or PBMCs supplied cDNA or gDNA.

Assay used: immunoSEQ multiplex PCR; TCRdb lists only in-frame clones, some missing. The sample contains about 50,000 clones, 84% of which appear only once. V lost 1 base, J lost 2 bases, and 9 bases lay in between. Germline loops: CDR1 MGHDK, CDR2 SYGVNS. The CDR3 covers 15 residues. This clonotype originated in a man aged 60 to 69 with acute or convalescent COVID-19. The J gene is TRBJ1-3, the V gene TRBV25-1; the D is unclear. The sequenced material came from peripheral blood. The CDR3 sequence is CASSEWAAPGNTIYF. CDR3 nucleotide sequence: TGTGCCAGCAGTGAATGGGCAGCCCCTGGAAACACCATATATTTT.